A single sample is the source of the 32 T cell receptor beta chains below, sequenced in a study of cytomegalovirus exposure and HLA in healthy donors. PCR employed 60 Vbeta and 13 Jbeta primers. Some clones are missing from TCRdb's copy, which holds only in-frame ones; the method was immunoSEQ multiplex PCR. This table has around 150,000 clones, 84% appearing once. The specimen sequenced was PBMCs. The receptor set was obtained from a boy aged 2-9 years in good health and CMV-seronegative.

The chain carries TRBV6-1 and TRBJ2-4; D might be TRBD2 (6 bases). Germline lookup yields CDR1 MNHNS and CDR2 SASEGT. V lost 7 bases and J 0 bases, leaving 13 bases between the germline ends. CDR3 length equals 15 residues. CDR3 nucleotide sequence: TGTGCCAGCAAACCGACGGGACTAGCCAAAAACATTCAGTACTTC. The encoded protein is CASKPTGLAKNIQYF.

The CDR3 DNA is TGTGCCAGCAGCTTTTTCGACCGGCGGGTTCATAGTGAGCAGTTCTTC. It specifies CASSFFDRRVHSEQFF. This chain connects TRBV5-6 to TRBJ2-1, with D maybe TRBD2 (5 bases). Germline loops: CDR1 SGHDT, CDR2 YYEEEE. CDR3 length: 16 residues. Trimming shortened V by 2 bases and J by 9 bases, and 21 bases separated the two germline ends.

CDR3 nucleotide sequence: TGTGCCAGCAGCTCTAGGAGGAGCGGGGAGACTGAAGCTTTCTTT. Translated, it gives CASSSRRSGETEAFF. The V call is TRBV7-2, the J call TRBJ1-1, with unresolved D. Looked up from germline, CDR1 is SGHTA and CDR2 is FQGNSA. Trimming pared 4 bases from V and 5 bases from J, leaving 17 bases between. The CDR3 sequence is 15 residues long.

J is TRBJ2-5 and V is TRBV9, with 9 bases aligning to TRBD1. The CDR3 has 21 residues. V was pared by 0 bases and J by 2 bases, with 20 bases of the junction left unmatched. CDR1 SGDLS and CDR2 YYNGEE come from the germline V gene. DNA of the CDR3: TGTGCCAGCAGCGTAGGGGTGTTTGTGGGACAGGGACGATTCGGACAAGAGACCCAGTACTTC. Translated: CASSVGVFVGQGRFGQETQYF.

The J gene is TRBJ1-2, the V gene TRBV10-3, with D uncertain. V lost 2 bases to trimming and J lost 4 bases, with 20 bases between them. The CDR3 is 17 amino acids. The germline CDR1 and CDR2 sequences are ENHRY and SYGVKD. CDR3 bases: TGTGCCATCAGTGAGCCGAGCGCGGCGTTCGACGGCTATGGCTACACCTTC. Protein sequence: CAISEPSAAFDGYGYTF.

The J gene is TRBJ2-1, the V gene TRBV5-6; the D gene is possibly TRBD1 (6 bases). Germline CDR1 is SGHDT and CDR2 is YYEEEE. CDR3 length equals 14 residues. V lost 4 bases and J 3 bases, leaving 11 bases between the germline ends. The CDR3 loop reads CASSGAGVYNEQFF. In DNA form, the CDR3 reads TGTGCCAGCAGCGGCGCAGGGGTCTACAATGAGCAGTTCTTC.

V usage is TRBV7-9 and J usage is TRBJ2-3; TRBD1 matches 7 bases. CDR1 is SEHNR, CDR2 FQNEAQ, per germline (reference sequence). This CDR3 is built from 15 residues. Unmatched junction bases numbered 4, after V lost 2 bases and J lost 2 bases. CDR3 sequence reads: CASSLRDRYTDTQYF. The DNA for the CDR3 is TGTGCCAGCAGCTTACGGGACAGATACACAGATACGCAGTATTTT.

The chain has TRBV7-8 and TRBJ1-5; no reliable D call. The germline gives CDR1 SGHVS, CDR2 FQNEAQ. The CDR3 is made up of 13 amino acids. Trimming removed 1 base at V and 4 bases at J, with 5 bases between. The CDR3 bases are TGTGCCAGCAGCTTAGGGAGAAATCAGCCCCAGCATTTT. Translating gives CASSLGRNQPQHF.

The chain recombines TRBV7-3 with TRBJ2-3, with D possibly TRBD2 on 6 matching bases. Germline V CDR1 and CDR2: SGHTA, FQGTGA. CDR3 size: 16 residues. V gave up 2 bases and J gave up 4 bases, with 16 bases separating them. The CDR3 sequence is CASSLEVREGADTQYF. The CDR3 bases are TGTGCCAGCAGCTTAGAAGTGCGGGAAGGTGCAGATACGCAGTATTTT.

As DNA, the CDR3 is TGTGCCAGTAGTATTCGCGGGAGAATTAGCAAAGAGACCCAGTACTTC. Its protein is CASSIRGRISKETQYF. This chain joins TRBV19 and TRBJ2-5; 7 bases map to TRBD2. Trimming at V came to 3 bases and at J to 3 bases, leaving 10 bases not matched to a gene. The CDR3 sequence is 16 residues long. Germline loops: CDR1 LNHDA, CDR2 SQIVND (reference sequence).

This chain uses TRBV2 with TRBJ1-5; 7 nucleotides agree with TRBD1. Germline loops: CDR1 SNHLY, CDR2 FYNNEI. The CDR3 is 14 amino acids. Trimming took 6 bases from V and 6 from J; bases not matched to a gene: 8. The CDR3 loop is CASSLNRDSQPQHF. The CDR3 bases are TGTGCCAGCAGCCTCAACAGGGACAGTCAGCCCCAGCATTTT.

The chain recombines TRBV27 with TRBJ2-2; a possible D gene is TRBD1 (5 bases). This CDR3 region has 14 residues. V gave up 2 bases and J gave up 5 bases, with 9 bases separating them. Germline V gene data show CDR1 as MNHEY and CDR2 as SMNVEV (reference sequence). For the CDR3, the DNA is TGTGCCAGCAGTTTACTGTCAGGGACCGGGGAGCTGTTTTTT. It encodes CASSLLSGTGELFF.

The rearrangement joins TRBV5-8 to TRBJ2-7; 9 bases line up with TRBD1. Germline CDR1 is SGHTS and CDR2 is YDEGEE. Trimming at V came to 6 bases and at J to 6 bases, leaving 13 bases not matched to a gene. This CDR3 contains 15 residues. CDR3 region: CASTYRGQGFGEQYF. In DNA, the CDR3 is TGTGCCAGCACCTATCGGGGACAGGGCTTCGGCGAGCAGTACTTC. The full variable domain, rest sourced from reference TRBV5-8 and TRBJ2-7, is EAGVTQSPTHLIKTRGQQATLRCSPISGHTSVYWYQQALGLGLQFLLWYDEGEERNRGNFPPRFSGRQFPNYSSELNVNALELEDSALYLCASTYRGQGFGEQYFGPGTRLTVT.

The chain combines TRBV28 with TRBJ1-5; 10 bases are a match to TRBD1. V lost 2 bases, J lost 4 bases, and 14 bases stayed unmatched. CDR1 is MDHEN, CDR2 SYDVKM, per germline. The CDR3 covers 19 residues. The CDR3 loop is CASSLRGTGVGWANQPQHF. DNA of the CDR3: TGTGCCAGCAGTTTACGGGGGACAGGGGTAGGGTGGGCGAATCAGCCCCAGCATTTT.

CDR3 nucleotide sequence: TGTGCCAGCAGTGGCAGAATCGGGACAGCCCCGATGAACACTGAAGCTTTCTTT. Translating gives CASSGRIGTAPMNTEAFF. The chain joins TRBV28 to TRBJ1-1; 7 nucleotides match TRBD1. CDR1 MDHEN and CDR2 SYDVKM come from the germline V gene. Trimming took 5 bases from V and 0 from J; bases not matched to a gene: 15. The CDR3 length is 18 residues.

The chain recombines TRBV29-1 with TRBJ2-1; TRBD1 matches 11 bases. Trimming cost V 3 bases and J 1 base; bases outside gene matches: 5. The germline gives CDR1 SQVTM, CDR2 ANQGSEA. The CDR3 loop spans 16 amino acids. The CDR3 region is CSVDSGTGGSYNEQFF. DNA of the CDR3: TGCAGCGTTGATTCCGGGACAGGGGGTTCCTACAATGAGCAGTTCTTC.

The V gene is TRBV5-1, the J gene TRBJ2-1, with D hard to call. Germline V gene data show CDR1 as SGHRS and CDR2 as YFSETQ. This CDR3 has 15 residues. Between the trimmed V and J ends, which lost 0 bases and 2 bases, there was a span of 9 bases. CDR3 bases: TGCGCCAGCAGCTTGGACCCAGGTCCCTACAATGAGCAGTTCTTC. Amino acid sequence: CASSLDPGPYNEQFF.

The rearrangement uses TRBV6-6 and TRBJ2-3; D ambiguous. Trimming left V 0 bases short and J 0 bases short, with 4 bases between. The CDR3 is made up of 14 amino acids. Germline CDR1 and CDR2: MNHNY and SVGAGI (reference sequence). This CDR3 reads CASSYSESTDTQYF. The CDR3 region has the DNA TGTGCCAGCAGTTACTCCGAGAGCACAGATACGCAGTATTTT.

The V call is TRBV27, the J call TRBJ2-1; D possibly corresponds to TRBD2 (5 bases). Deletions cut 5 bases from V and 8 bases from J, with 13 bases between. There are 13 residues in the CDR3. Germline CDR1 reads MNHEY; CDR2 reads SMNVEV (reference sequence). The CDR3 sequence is CASSPDPGDEQFF. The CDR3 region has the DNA TGTGCCAGCAGTCCGGACCCCGGGGATGAGCAGTTCTTC.

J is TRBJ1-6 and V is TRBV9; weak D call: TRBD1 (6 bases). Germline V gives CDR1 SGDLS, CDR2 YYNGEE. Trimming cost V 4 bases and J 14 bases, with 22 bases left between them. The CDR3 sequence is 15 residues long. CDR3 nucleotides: TGTGCCAGCAGCCCCAGGGGTCGATCGCCTGGGACCCTCCACTTT. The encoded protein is CASSPRGRSPGTLHF. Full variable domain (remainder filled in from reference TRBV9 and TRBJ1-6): DSGVTQTPKHLITATGQRVTLRCSPRSGDLSVYWYQQSLDQGLQFLIQYYNGEERAKGNILERFSAQQFPDLHSELNLSSLELGDSALYFCASSPRGRSPGTLHFGNGTRLTVT.

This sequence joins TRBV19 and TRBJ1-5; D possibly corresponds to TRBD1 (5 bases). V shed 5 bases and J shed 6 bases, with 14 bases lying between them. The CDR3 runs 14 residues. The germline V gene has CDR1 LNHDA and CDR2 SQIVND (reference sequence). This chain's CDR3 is CASSYAGLPQPQHF. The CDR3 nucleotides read TGTGCCAGTAGTTACGCGGGGCTACCTCAGCCCCAGCATTTT.

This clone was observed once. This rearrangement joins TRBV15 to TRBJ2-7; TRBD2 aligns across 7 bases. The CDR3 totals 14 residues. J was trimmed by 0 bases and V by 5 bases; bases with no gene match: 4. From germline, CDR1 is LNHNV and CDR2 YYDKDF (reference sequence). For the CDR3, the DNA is TGTGCCACCAGCGGGCGGGACTACTCCTACGAGCAGTACTTC. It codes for CATSGRDYSYEQYF.

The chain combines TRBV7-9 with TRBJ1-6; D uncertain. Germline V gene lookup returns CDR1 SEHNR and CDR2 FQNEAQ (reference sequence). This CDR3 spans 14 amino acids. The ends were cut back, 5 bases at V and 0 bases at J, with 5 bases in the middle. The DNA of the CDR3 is TGTGCCAGCAGCCCGAGCTCCTATAATTCACCCCTCCACTTT. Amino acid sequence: CASSPSSYNSPLHF.

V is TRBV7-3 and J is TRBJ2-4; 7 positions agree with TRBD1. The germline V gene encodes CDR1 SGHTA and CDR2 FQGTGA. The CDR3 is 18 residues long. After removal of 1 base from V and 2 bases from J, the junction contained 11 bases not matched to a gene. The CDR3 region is CASSLSLRRGPTKNIQYF. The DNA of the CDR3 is TGTGCCAGCAGCTTAAGTCTCCGTAGGGGGCCGACCAAAAACATTCAGTACTTC.

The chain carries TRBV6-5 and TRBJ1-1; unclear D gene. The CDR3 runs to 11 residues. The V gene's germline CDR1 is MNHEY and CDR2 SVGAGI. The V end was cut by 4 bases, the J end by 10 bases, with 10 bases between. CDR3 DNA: TGTGCCAGCAGTTCTGCGGACTTAGCTTTCTTT. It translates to CASSSADLAFF.

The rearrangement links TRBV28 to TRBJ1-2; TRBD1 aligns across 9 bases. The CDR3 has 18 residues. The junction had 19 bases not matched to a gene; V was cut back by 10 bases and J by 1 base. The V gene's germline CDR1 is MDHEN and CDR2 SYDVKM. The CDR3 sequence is CATALMGLGQGRNYGYTF. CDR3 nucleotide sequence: TGTGCCACCGCGCTTATGGGGCTCGGACAGGGGCGTAACTATGGCTACACCTTC.

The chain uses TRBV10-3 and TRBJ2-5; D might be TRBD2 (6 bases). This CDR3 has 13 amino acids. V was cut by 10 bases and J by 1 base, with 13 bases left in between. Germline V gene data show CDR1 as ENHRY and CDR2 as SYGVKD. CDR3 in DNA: TGTGCCACGGGCGGAGGGGTCCAAGAGACCCAGTACTTC. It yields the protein CATGGGVQETQYF.

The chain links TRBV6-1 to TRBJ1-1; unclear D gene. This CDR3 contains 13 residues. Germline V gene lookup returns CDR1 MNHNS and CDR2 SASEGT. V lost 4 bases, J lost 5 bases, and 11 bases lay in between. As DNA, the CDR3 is TGTGCCAGCAGTGCTCTGGTGGAGACTGAAGCTTTCTTT. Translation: CASSALVETEAFF.

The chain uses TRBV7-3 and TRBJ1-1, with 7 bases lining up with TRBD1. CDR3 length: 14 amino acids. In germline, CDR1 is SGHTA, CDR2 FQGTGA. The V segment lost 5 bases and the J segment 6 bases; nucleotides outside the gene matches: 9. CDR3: CASSPRQGTPEAFF. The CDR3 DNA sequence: TGTGCCAGCAGCCCAAGACAGGGAACCCCTGAAGCTTTCTTT. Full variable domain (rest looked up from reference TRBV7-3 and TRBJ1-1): GAGVSQTPSNKVTEKGKYVELRCDPISGHTALYWYRQSLGQGPEFLIYFQGTGAADDSGLPNDRFFAVRPEGSVSTLKIQRTERGDSAVYLCASSPRQGTPEAFFGQGTRLTVV.

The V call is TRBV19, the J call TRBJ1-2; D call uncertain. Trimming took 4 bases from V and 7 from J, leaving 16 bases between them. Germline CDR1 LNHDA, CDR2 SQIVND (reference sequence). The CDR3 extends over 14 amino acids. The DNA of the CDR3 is TGTGCCAGTAGTAACCTTGGGGAGGGCGCTGGCTACACCTTC. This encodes CASSNLGEGAGYTF.

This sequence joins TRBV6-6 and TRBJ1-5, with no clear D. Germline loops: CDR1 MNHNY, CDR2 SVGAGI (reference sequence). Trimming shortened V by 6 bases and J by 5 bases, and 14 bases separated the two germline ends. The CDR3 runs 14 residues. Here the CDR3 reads CASSPQTYYQPQHF. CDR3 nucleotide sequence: TGTGCCAGCAGCCCCCAAACCTACTATCAGCCCCAGCATTTT.

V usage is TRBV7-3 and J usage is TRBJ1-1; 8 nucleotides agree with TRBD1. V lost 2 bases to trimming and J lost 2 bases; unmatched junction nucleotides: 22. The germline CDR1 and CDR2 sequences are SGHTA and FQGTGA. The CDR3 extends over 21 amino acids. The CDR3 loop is CASSLVSVPARGQYLNTEAFF. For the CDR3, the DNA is TGTGCCAGCAGCTTAGTTTCAGTCCCGGCCAGGGGGCAATACCTCAACACTGAAGCTTTCTTT.